The 5 T cell receptor beta chains listed next were all sequenced from one sample in a study of T cells in localized non-small cell lung cancer. Libraries were prepared by immunoSEQ multiplex PCR; TCRdb keeps only in-frame clonotypes and omits some of them. The table has about 33,000 clones, roughly 90% seen once; the top ten hold under 4.5%. Sequencing used peripheral blood, obtained before any cancer treatment. These receptors were taken from a man aged 40 to 70 with stage I lung adenocarcinoma.

This sequence joins TRBV19 and TRBJ2-7; 7 nucleotides align to TRBD1. The J segment lost 3 bases and the V segment lost 2 bases, leaving 4 bases of the junction unmatched. The CDR3 sequence is 14 residues long. Germline lookup yields CDR1 LNHDA and CDR2 SQIVND (reference sequence). In DNA, the CDR3 is TGTGCCAGTAGTATAACAGGGGTAAGCTACGAGCAGTACTTC. Amino acid sequence: CASSITGVSYEQYF. Supplemented by reference TRBV19 and TRBJ2-7, the full variable domain reads DGGITQSPKYLFRKEGQNVTLSCEQNLNHDAMYWYRQDPGQGLRLIYYSQIVNDFQKGDIAEGYSVSREKKESFPLTVTSAQKNPTAFYLCASSITGVSYEQYFGPGTRLTVT.

J is TRBJ2-3 and V is TRBV14; D gene unclear. The CDR3 spans 12 residues. The ends were cut back, 4 bases at V and 2 bases at J, with 4 bases in the middle. Germline lookup yields CDR1 SGHDN and CDR2 FVKESK. DNA of the CDR3: TGTGCCAGCAGCCCCAACACAGATACGCAGTATTTT. As protein: CASSPNTDTQYF.

V usage is TRBV5-1 and J usage is TRBJ1-1; D is perhaps TRBD1 (5 bases). CDR1 SGHRS and CDR2 YFSETQ come from the germline V gene. V gave up 4 bases and J gave up 5 bases, with 18 bases separating them. The CDR3 length is 15 residues. In nucleotides, the CDR3 is TGCGCCAGCAGCCGGGACCGGGCTGTAGGAACTGAAGCTTTCTTT. Its protein is CASSRDRAVGTEAFF.

This rearrangement joins TRBV5-5 to TRBJ2-5; possible D gene TRBD2, 5 bases. Trimming took 6 bases from V and 2 from J, leaving 14 bases between them. CDR1 and CDR2 from the germline V gene are SGHKS and YYEKEE (reference sequence). The CDR3 loop spans 14 amino acids. CDR3 in amino acids: CASNEGAGQETQYF. DNA for the CDR3: TGTGCCAGCAATGAGGGTGCTGGGCAAGAGACCCAGTACTTC.

V and J are TRBV27 and TRBJ1-1, with D possibly matching TRBD1 (5 bases). Germline CDR1 is MNHEY and CDR2 is SMNVEV (reference sequence). This CDR3 has 12 amino acids. V was pared by 10 bases and J by 0 bases, with 9 bases between. The CDR3 protein is CATGTVNTEAFF. The CDR3 DNA reads as TGTGCCACCGGGACGGTGAACACTGAAGCTTTCTTT.